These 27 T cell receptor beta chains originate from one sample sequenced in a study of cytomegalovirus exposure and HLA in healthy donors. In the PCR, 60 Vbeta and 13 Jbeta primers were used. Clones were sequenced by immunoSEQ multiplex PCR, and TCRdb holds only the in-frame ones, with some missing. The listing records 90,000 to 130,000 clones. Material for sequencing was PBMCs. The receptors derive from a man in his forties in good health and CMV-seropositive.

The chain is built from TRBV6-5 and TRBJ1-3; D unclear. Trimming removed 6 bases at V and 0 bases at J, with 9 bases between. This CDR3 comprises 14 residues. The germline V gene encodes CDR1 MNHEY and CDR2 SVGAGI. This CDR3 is CASRKPGSGNTIYF. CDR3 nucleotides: TGTGCCAGCAGAAAGCCAGGCTCTGGAAACACCATATATTTT.

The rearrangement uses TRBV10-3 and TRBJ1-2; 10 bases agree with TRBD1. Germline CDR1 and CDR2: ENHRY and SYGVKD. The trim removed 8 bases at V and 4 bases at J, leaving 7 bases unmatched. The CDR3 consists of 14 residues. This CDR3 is CAIGQGGIRYGYTF. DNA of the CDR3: TGTGCCATCGGACAGGGGGGTATTCGCTATGGCTACACCTTC.

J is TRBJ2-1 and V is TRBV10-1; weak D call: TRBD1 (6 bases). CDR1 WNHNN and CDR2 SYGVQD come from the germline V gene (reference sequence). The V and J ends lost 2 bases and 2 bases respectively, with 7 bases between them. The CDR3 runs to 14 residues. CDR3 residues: CASSEGQTYNEQFF. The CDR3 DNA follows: TGCGCCAGCAGTGAGGGACAGACCTACAATGAGCAGTTCTTC.

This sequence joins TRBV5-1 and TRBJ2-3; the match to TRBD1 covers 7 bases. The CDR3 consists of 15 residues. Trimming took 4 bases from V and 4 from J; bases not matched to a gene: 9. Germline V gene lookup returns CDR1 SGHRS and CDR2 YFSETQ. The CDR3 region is CASSQNGQAADTQYF. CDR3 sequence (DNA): TGCGCCAGCAGCCAAAACGGACAGGCGGCAGATACGCAGTATTTT.

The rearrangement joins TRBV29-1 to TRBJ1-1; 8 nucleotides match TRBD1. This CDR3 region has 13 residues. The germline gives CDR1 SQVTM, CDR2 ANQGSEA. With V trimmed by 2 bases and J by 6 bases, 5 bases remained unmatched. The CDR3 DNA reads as TGCAGCGTTGAACGGACAGGGTGGGCTGAAGCTTTCTTT. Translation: CSVERTGWAEAFF.

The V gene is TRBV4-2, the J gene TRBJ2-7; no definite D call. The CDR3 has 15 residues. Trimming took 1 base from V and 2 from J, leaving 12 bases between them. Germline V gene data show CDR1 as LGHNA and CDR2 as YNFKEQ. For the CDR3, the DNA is TGTGCCAGCAGCCAAGCCCCGCAGATTGCCTACGAGCAGTACTTC. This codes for CASSQAPQIAYEQYF.

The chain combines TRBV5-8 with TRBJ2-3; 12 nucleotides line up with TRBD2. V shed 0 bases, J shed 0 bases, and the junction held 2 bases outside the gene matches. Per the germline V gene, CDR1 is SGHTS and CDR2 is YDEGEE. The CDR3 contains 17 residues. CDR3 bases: TGTGCCAGCAGCTTGGCCGGGACTAGCGGGAGCACAGATACGCAGTATTTT. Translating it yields CASSLAGTSGSTDTQYF.

Here the CDR3 reads CASSMGGYNEQFF. The DNA of the CDR3 is TGTGCCAGCAGCATGGGGGGTTACAATGAGCAGTTCTTC. The chain recombines TRBV7-3 with TRBJ2-1, with D possibly being TRBD2 (6 bases). The V end lost 5 bases, the J end lost 4 bases, and 9 bases lay between the germline ends. Per germline, CDR1 SGHTA and CDR2 FQGTGA. The CDR3 spans 13 residues. The full variable domain, its missing parts supplied by reference TRBV7-3 and TRBJ2-1, is GAGVSQTPSNKVTEKGKYVELRCDPISGHTALYWYRQSLGQGPEFLIYFQGTGAADDSGLPNDRFFAVRPEGSVSTLKIQRTERGDSAVYLCASSMGGYNEQFFGPGTRLTVL.

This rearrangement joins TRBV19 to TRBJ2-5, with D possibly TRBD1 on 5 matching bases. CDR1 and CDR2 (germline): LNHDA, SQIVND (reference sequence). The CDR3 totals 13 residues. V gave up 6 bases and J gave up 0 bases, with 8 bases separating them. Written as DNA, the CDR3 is TGTGCCAGTAGCACAGGATACCAAGAGACCCAGTACTTC. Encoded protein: CASSTGYQETQYF.

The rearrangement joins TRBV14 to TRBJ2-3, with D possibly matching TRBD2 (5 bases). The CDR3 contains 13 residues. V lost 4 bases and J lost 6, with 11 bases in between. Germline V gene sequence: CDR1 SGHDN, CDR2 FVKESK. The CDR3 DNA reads TGTGCCAGCAGCCCAAGCGGCTACGATACGCAGTATTTT. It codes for CASSPSGYDTQYF. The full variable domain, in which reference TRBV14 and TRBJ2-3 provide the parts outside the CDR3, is EAGVTQFPSHSVIEKGQTVTLRCDPISGHDNLYWYRRVMGKEIKFLLHFVKESKQDESGMPNNRFLAERTGGTYSTLKVQPAELEDSGVYFCASSPSGYDTQYFGPGTRLTVL.

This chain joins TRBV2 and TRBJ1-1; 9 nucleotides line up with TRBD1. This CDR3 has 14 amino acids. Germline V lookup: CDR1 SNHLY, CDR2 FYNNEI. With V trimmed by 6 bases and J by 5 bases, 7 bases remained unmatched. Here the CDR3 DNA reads TGTGCCAGCAGGGGGGACAGGGTAAGAACTGAAGCTTTCTTT. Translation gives CASRGDRVRTEAFF.

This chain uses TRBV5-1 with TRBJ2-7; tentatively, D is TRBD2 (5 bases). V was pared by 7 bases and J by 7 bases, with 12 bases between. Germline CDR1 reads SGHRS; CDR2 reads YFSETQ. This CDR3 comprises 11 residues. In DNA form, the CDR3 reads TGCGCCAGCGCACGGGAACGAGAGCAGTACTTC. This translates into CASAREREQYF.

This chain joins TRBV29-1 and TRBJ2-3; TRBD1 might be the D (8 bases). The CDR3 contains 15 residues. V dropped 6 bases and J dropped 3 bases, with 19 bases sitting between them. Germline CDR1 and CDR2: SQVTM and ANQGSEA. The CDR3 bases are TGCAGCGTGGACGGCACAGGGGGGGGAACAGATACGCAGTATTTT. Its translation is CSVDGTGGGTDTQYF.

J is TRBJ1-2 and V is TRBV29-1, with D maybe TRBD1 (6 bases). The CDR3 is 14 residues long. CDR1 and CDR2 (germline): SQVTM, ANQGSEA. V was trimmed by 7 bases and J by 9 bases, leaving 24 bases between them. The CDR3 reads CSAGDTAIGLSYTF. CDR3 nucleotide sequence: TGCAGCGCCGGGGACACTGCAATTGGTTTAAGCTACACCTTC.

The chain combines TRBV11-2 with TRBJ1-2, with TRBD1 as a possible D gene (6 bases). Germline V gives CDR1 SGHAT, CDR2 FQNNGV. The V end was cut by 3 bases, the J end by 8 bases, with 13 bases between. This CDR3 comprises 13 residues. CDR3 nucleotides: TGTGCCAGCAGCTTGGGAACAGGGTCGGGCTACACCTTC. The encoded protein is CASSLGTGSGYTF.

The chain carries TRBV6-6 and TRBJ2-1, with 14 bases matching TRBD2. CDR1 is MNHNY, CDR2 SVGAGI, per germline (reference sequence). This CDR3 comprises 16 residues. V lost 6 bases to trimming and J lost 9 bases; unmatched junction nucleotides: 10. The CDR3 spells CASSPPGLAGVSEQFF. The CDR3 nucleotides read TGTGCCAGCAGCCCGCCGGGACTAGCGGGAGTCAGTGAGCAGTTCTTC.

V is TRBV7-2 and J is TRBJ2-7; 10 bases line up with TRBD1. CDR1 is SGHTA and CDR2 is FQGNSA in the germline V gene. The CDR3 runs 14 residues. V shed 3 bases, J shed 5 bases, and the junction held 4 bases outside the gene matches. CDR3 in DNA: TGTGCCAGCAGCTTGACAGGGGGCCCCGACGAGCAGTACTTC. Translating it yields CASSLTGGPDEQYF.

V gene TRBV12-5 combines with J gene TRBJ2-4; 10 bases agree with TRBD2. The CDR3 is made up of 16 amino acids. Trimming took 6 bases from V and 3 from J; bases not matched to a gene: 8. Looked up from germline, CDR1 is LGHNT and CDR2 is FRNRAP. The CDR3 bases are TGTGCTAGTGGCTGGGGACTAGCGATGGGCAAAAACATTCAGTACTTC. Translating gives CASGWGLAMGKNIQYF.

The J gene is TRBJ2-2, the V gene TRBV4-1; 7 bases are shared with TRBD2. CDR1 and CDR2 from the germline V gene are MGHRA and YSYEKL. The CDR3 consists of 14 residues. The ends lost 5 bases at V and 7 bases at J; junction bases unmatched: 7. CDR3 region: CASSVWEGNGELFF. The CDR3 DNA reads TGCGCCAGCAGCGTTTGGGAGGGGAACGGGGAGCTGTTTTTT.

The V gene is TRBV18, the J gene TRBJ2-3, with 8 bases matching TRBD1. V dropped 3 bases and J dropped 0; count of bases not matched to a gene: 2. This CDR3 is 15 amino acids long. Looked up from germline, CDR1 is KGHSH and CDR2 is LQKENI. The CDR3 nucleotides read TGTGCCAGCTCACCCGACAGGGGAAGCACAGATACGCAGTATTTT. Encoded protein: CASSPDRGSTDTQYF.

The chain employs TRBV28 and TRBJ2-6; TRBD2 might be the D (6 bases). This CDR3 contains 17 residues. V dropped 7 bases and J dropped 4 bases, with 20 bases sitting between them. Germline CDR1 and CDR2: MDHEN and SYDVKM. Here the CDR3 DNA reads TGTGCCAGCACCTACCAGGGAGGCGGTAGGGGGGCCAACGTCCTGACTTTC. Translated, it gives CASTYQGGGRGANVLTF.

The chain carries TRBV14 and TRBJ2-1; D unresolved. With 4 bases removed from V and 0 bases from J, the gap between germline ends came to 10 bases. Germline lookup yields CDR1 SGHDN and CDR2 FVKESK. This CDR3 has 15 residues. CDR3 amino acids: CASSLMTSSYNEQFF. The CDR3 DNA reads TGTGCCAGCAGCCTAATGACAAGCTCCTACAATGAGCAGTTCTTC.

CDR3 DNA sequence: TGTGCCAGCAGCGTAGATGCGGACAGCACCGGGGAGCTGTTTTTT. Protein sequence: CASSVDADSTGELFF. This sequence joins TRBV9 and TRBJ2-2; D may be TRBD1 (6 bases). Germline V CDR1 and CDR2: SGDLS, YYNGEE. The CDR3 runs to 15 residues. The germline V and J ends were trimmed by 0 bases and 4 bases, with 10 bases remaining between them.

The CDR3 region has the DNA TGTGCCAGCAGTCTCACAGGGGGCGCCAGGTCTGGTGAGCAGTTCTTC. As protein: CASSLTGGARSGEQFF. J is TRBJ2-1 and V is TRBV28, with TRBD1 matching 9 bases. Germline V gene sequence: CDR1 MDHEN, CDR2 SYDVKM. This CDR3 is built from 16 residues. With V trimmed by 5 bases and J by 9 bases, 14 bases remained unmatched.

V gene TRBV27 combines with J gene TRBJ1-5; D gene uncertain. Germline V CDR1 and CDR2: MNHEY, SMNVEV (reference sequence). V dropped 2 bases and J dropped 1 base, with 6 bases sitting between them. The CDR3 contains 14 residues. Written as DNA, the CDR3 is TGTGCCAGCAGTTTAAGCGGGAGCAATCAGCCCCAGCATTTT. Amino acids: CASSLSGSNQPQHF.

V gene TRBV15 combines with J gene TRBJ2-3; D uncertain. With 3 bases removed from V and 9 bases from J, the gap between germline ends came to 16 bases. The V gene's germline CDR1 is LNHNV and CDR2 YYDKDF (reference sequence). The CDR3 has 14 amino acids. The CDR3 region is CATSSPTIRGTQYF. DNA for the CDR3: TGTGCCACCAGCAGTCCTACGATTAGAGGAACGCAGTATTTT.

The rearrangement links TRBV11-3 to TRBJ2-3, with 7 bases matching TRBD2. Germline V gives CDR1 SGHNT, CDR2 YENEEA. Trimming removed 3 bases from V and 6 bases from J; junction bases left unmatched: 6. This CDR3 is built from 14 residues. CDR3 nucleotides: TGTGCCAGCAGCTTCGCGGGAGTGTATGATACGCAGTATTTT. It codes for CASSFAGVYDTQYF. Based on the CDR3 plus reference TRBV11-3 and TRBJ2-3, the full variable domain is EAGVVQSPRYKIIEKKQPVAFWCNPISGHNTLYWYLQNLGQGPELLIRYENEEAVDDSQLPKDRFSAERLKGVDSTLKIQPAELGDSAVYLCASSFAGVYDTQYFGPGTRLTVL.